This T cell receptor (beta chain) comes out of a study of brain T cells in children with intractable seizures. Generated by immunoSEQ multiplex PCR, the TCRdb table keeps only in-frame clones and is missing some. The repertoire holds about 22,000 clones, with approximately 94% as singletons. Trimming pared 3 bases from V and 0 bases from J, leaving 9 bases between. The CDR3 is made up of 16 amino acids. Per the germline V gene, CDR1 is MNHEY and CDR2 is SVGAGI. Points on this clone: As yet, its antigen is unknown.

Notes on the study in general: Only CDR3 sequence similarity suggested viral specificity, without known HCMV serostatus. Clones missing pre-surgery may reflect undersampling of that blood sample.

The sequenced cases were selected for having the highest brain T cell transcript signatures. Pre-surgery treatment included at least one anti-epileptic drug. This sequence originates from a boy aged 5-17 years with focal cortical dysplasia and intractable seizures. The sequencing used peripheral blood, collected at surgery. The genes are TRBV6-5 and TRBJ2-6; D call uncertain. CDR3 amino acids: CASSYDGTSGANVLTF. The CDR3 coding sequence is TGTGCCAGCAGTTATGACGGAACCTCTGGGGCCAACGTCCTGACTTTC.